The rows below give T cell receptor beta chains drawn from one sample of a study of neoadjuvant anti-PD-1 for oral cavity cancer. Libraries were prepared by immunoSEQ multiplex PCR; TCRdb keeps only in-frame clonotypes and omits some of them. The sample shows under 10,000 clones, 66% of them seen only once. The material was tumor tissue, obtained before nivolumab (anti-PD-1) treatment. The receptors stem from a person between 40 and 85 years old with oral cavity squamous cell carcinoma. Each CDR3 is given without its conserved first and last residue.

v_call	cdr3_aa
TRBV9	ASSGGQLGGDTEAF
TRBV6-5	ASSYWGTPNTEAF
TRBV28	ASSPQVLGAF
TRBV6-5	ASSYSYTRGGDTQY
TRBV5-4	ASSLFSGGTGIGELF
TRBV5-1	ASSGGDKFYGYT
TRBV27	ASSRLLTGGYT
TRBV9	ASSVEQQGPSGANVLT
TRBV6-6	ASTTGGFGNTIY
TRBV7-7	ASSFQRGSQETQY
TRBV7-9	ASSLAGSYNEQF
TRBV28	ASRGTGHSNQPQH
TRBV29-1	SVGTGLTGANVLT
TRBV2	ASRGAGELF